The entry below gives a single TCR beta chain sequence along with its context. Its antigen is unknown. Extraction and reverse transcription of RNA yielded cDNA as the sequencing template. TCRdb's table, derived via immunoSEQ multiplex PCR, lists solely in-frame clones and lacks some. The sample lists 130,000 or so clones; around 87% were seen once. These data come from a study of CD8+ T cells in alopecia areata. As for the study in general: Tofacitinib administration persisted for 6 to 18 months, succeeded by 6 months off drug. The percentage of affected scalp area served as the score of severity for treated patients. Findings of the study overall: For patients receiving tofacitinib, scalp clonality and expanded CD8+ clones among the top 100 significantly decreased.

Indicated treatment: oral pan-JAK inhibitor, 5-10 mg twice daily. Germline-derived CDR1 and CDR2 are KGHSH and LQKENI. Trimming cost V 2 bases and J 0 bases, with 17 bases left between them. The CDR3 loop spans 17 amino acids. The gene calls are TRBV18 and TRBJ2-7; D not certain. This receptor was identified in a human donor with alopecia areata. The sample was CD8+ T cells sorted from blood, taken at week 4, from a patient treated with tofacitinib. The CDR3 region has the DNA TGTGCCAGCTCACCATACATTTCGCACCCAGGCTCCTACGAGCAGTACTTC. This gives the protein CASSPYISHPGSYEQYF.